This T cell receptor beta chain was documented in a study of blood T cell repertoires in COVID-19. Overall study: Specimens from acute and convalescent COVID-19 originated in the United States, Italy and Spain. PBMCs, B-cell-depleted T cells, or T cells provided the cDNA or gDNA that made up the material.

The CDR3 spans 15 residues. The V end lost 2 bases, the J end lost 3 bases, and 13 bases lay between the germline ends. The V gene's germline CDR1 is SGHVS and CDR2 FQNEAQ. As processed by the authors: Amplification from reference gene primers served as the basis for estimated nucleated cell counts. Sequencing used immunoSEQ multiplex PCR; TCRdb keeps in-frame clones, though not all of them. The V and J calls and clone size are taken from that table; D and trimming were inferred from the DNA. The repertoire holds 150,000 to 200,000 clones, with approximately 88% as singletons. The table lists this clone with a few counts.

Material: peripheral blood. The V and J genes are TRBV7-8 and TRBJ1-1; D gene uncertain. The sequence came from a woman older than 75 with active or convalescent COVID-19. The CDR3 region has the DNA TGTGCCAGCAGCTTAACTTTAGACTGGGACACTGAAGCTTTCTTT. Amino acid sequence: CASSLTLDWDTEAFF.